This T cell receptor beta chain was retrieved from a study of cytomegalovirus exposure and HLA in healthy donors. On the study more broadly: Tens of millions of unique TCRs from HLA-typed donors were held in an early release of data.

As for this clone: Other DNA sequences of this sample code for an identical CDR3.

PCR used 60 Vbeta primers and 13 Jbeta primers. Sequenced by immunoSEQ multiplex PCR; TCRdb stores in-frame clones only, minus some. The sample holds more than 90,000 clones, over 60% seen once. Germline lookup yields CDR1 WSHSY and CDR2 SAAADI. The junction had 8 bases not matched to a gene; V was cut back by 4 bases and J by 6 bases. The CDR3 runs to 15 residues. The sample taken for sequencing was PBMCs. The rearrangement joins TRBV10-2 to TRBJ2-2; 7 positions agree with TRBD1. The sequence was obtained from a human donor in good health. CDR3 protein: CASSVTGFPPGELFF. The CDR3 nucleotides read TGCGCCAGCAGTGTGACAGGGTTTCCCCCCGGGGAGCTGTTTTTT.